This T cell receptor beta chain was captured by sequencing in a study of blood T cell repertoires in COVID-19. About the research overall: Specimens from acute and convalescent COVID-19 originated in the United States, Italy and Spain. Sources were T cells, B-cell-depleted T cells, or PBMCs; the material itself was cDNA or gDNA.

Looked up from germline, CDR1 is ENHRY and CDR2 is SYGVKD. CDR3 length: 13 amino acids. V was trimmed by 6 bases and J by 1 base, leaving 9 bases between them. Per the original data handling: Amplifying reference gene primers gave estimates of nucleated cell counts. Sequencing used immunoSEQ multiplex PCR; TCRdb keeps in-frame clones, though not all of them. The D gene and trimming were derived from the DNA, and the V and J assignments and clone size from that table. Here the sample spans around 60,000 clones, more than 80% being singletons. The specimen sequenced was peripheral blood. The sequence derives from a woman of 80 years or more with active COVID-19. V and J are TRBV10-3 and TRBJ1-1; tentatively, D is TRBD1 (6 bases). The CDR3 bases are TGTGCCATCAGCAGGGGCGAGAACACTGAAGCTTTCTTT. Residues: CAISRGENTEAFF.